The text below deals with one T cell receptor beta chain. The antigen is not known. This table comes from immunoSEQ multiplex PCR, and its TCRdb copy is limited to in-frame clones, with some not included. The table includes some 110,000 clones, around 92% detected once. This sample is part of a study of T cell responses to AZD1222 COVID-19 vaccine. Findings and limits, study-wide: The sample set comprised mostly white British donors with more females, and clonal diversity was possibly underestimated.

This CDR3 comprises 15 residues. CDR1 and CDR2 from the germline V gene are DFQATT and SNEGSKA (reference sequence). Trimming left V 3 bases short and J 2 bases short, with 11 bases between. This sequence originates from an adult in good health. The specimen was peripheral blood, collected on day 0 of AZD1222 vaccination. The chain is built from TRBV20-1 and TRBJ2-6, with D unclear. The CDR3 protein is CSASSSQPGANVLTF. CDR3 DNA sequence: TGCAGTGCTAGTTCCAGCCAGCCTGGGGCCAACGTCCTGACTTTC.